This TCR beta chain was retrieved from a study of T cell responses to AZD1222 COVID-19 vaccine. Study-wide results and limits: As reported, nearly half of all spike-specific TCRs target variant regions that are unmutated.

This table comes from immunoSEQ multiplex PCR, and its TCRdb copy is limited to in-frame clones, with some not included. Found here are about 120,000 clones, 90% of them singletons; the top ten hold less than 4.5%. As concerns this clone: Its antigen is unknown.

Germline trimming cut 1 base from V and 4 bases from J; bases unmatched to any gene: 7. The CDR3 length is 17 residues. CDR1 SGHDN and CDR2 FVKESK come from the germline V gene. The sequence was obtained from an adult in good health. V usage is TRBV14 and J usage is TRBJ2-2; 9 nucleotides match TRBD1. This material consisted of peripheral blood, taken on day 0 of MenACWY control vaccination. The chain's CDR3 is CASSQAVGTGRTGELFF. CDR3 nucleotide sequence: TGTGCCAGCAGCCAAGCGGTCGGGACAGGGCGCACCGGGGAGCTGTTTTTT.